Below are 9 T cell receptor beta chains sequenced from a single sample in a study of blood T cell repertoires in COVID-19. Method: immunoSEQ multiplex PCR; TCRdb's copy keeps in-frame clones and lacks some. The table has around 300,000 clones, nearly 90% seen once. What was sequenced was peripheral blood. These TCRs come from a woman in her 40s with COVID-19, enrolled during active disease.

The chain joins TRBV6-4 to TRBJ1-2, with D tentatively TRBD1 (6 bases). The V end lost 0 bases, the J end lost 0 bases, and 11 bases lay between the germline ends. The CDR3 spans 16 residues. From germline, CDR1 is MRHNA and CDR2 SNTAGT. The CDR3 spells CASSDSRAGANYGYTF. The CDR3 DNA follows: TGTGCCAGCAGTGACTCCAGGGCAGGGGCTAACTATGGCTACACCTTC.

This clone has more than one count but fewer than ten. The J gene is TRBJ2-7, the V gene TRBV6-5, with D tentatively TRBD1 (5 bases). V was cut by 2 bases and J by 3 bases, with 17 bases left in between. The CDR3 is made up of 16 amino acids. Germline CDR1 is MNHEY and CDR2 is SVGAGI. The CDR3 coding sequence is TGTGCCAGCAGTTACATCTTAGGGGCCGATTTCTACGAGCAGTACTTC. Its translation is CASSYILGADFYEQYF.

This rearrangement joins TRBV28 to TRBJ1-5; D call uncertain. V lost 3 bases to trimming and J lost 0 bases, with 18 bases between them. Germline V gene lookup returns CDR1 MDHEN and CDR2 SYDVKM. The CDR3 runs to 18 residues. The CDR3 loop is CASSFFSGISFSNQPQHF. DNA of the CDR3: TGTGCCAGCAGTTTCTTTTCCGGGATCAGCTTTAGCAATCAGCCCCAGCATTTT.

This clone has just one count. V usage is TRBV28 and J usage is TRBJ2-3, with 8 bases identical to TRBD1. From germline, CDR1 is MDHEN and CDR2 SYDVKM. The CDR3 is 16 residues long. V shed 3 bases and J 4 bases; nucleotides not matched to a gene: 9. CDR3 amino acids: CASSFTWTGFADTQYF. The CDR3 nucleotides read TGTGCCAGCAGTTTCACCTGGACAGGGTTCGCAGATACGCAGTATTTT.

This rearrangement joins TRBV7-9 to TRBJ2-2; unclear D gene. The CDR3 extends over 11 amino acids. The germline gives CDR1 SEHNR, CDR2 FQNEAQ (reference sequence). Deletions cut 5 bases from V and 9 bases from J, with 7 bases between. The DNA of the CDR3 is TGTGCCAGCAGCCCCCTTAGGGAGCTGTTTTTT. This encodes CASSPLRELFF.

This clone was seen once. The CDR3: CASSLSAGGTDTQYF. The CDR3 nucleotides read TGTGCCAGCAGCCTCTCGGCGGGGGGCACAGATACGCAGTATTTT. The genes are TRBV7-9 and TRBJ2-3; 7 nucleotides line up with TRBD2. The CDR3 loop spans 15 amino acids. Trimming took 5 bases from V and 1 from J; bases not matched to a gene: 6. CDR1 and CDR2 (germline): SEHNR, FQNEAQ (reference sequence).

This chain connects TRBV28 to TRBJ1-3; the D gene is possibly TRBD1 (6 bases). Trimming removed 6 bases at V and 0 bases at J, with 15 bases between. Germline V gene data show CDR1 as MDHEN and CDR2 as SYDVKM. This CDR3 is 16 amino acids long. In nucleotides, the CDR3 is TGTGCCAGCAGACCCTCGACAGGTTTCTCTGGAAACACCATATATTTT. It yields the protein CASRPSTGFSGNTIYF. The entire variable domain, with the rest obtained from reference TRBV28 and TRBJ1-3, is as follows: DVKVTQSSRYLVKRTGEKVFLECVQDMDHENMFWYRQDPGLGLRLIYFSYDVKMKEKGDIPEGYSVSREKKERFSLILESASTNQTSMYLCASRPSTGFSGNTIYFGEGSWLTVV.

The J gene is TRBJ1-1, the V gene TRBV9; no firm D call. CDR1 is SGDLS and CDR2 is YYNGEE in the germline V gene. V gave up 0 bases and J gave up 0 bases, with 9 bases separating them. The CDR3 runs 15 residues. The CDR3 bases are TGTGCCAGCAGCGTAGTAGAGTTCCTGAACACTGAAGCTTTCTTT. It specifies CASSVVEFLNTEAFF.

The genes are TRBV6-5 and TRBJ2-7; D possibly corresponds to TRBD2 (6 bases). This CDR3 comprises 15 residues. CDR1 and CDR2 (germline): MNHEY, SVGAGI. The V gene lost 6 bases and the J gene lost 2 bases, with 17 bases spanning the gap. CDR3 DNA: TGTGCCAGCAGCCCCTCAGCCGGGAGACCCTACGAGCAGTACTTC. Translation: CASSPSAGRPYEQYF.